This TCR beta chain appears in the sequencing data of a study of post-analysis software for immune sequencing data. Study-level findings and limits: Strong same-batch co-clustering of samples appeared with F measure clustering. Among roughly five TRBV segments more frequent in patients than controls were TRBV5-6, TRBV5-1 and TRBV20-1.

This clonotype has only a few counts. What it binds is not known. TCR beta cDNA libraries included unique molecular identifiers. Each CDR3 protein gets one entry after TCRdb re-called the PCR reads with MiXCR. Found here are 600,000 to 700,000 distinct CDR3 sequences, 55% to 60% of them singletons; the top ten hold approximately 10%. The length of the CDR3 is 15 residues. Germline CDR1 reads MNHEY; CDR2 reads SVGEGT. After removal of 5 bases from V and 3 bases from J, the junction contained 7 bases not matched to a gene. The TCR comes from a girl aged 2-9 years with multiple sclerosis. The sequencing input was blood. The genes are TRBV6-2 or TRBV6-3 and TRBJ2-1; 7 bases agree with TRBD1. The CDR3 DNA reads as TGTGCCAGCAGTGAGGACAGGAGATTCTACAATGAGCAGTTCTTC. This sequence encodes CASSEDRRFYNEQFF.